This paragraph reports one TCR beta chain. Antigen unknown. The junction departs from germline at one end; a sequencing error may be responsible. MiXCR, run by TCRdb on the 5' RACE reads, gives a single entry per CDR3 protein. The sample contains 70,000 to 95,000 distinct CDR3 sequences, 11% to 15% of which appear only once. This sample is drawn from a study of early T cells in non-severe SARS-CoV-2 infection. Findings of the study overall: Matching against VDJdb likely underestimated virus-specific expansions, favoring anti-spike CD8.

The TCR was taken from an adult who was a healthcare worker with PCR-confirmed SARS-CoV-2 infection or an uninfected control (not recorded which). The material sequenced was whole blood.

The CDR3 sequence: CASSLVAGENEQFF. CDR3 nucleotides: TGTGCGAGCAGCTTAGTAGCGGGGGAGAATGAGCAGTTCTTT. The chain uses TRBV7-2 and TRBJ2-1, with TRBD2 matching 9 bases. From germline, CDR1 is SGHTA and CDR2 FQGNSA. This CDR3 comprises 14 residues. Full variable domain (outside the CDR3, taken from reference TRBV7-2 and TRBJ2-1): GAGVSQSPSNKVTEKGKDVELRCDPISGHTALYWYRQSLGQGLEFLIYFQGNSAPDKSGLPSDRFSAERTGGSVSTLTIQRTQQEDSAVYLCASSLVAGENEQFFGPGTRLTVL.